A selection of T cell receptor beta chains follows, all from one sample in a study of cytomegalovirus exposure and HLA in healthy donors. Only in-frame clones appear in the TCRdb table, and some are missing; sequencing was by immunoSEQ multiplex PCR. The sample consists of hundreds of thousands of clones, roughly 89% of them appearing once. Sequencing was done on a sample of PBMCs. The receptor set was obtained from a woman younger than 35 in good health and CMV-seronegative. Both conserved end residues are part of each CDR3. Each record gives: D gene, J gene, clone size, V gene, CDR3 DNA, CDR3 protein. D genes are given only for firm matches. Clone size appears in some rows only: once, few, many, or a class for an expanded clone.

>-|TRBJ1-1|-|TRBV15
TGTGCCACCAGCAGGTCGGGGGGATATGTGGCTTTCTTT
CATSRSGGYVAFF
>-|TRBJ1-6|once|TRBV9
TGTGCCAGCAGCCCTCTTACCGGTTATTCACCCCTCCACTTT
CASSPLTGYSPLHF
>-|TRBJ2-7|-|TRBV9
TGTGCCAGCAGCAGCTTTGGGAGCTCCTACGAGCAGTACTTC
CASSSFGSSYEQYF
>-|TRBJ2-7|-|TRBV9
TGTGCCAGCAGCGTTTATGTTGAGGACGAGCAGTACTTC
CASSVYVEDEQYF
>TRBD2|TRBJ2-7|-|TRBV11-2
TGTGCCACCTCGGACCTGAAGCGGGGGCTTCTACGCCAGCAGTACTTC
CATSDLKRGLLRQQYF
>-|TRBJ2-5|-|TRBV1
TGCACCAGCAGCCAAGATCGTAGGGGACTAGCGGGGGGGCCGGGCCAAGAGACCCAGTACTTC
CTSSQDRRGLAGGPGQETQYF
>-|TRBJ1-4|-|TRBV13
TGTGCCAGCAGCCCGGGGAGAGATAATGAAAAACTGTTTTTT
CASSPGRDNEKLFF
>TRBD1|TRBJ1-6|-|TRBV11-2
TGTGCCAGCAGAGAATCGACAGGGGTCAATTCCCCCCTCCACTTT
CASRESTGVNSPLHF
>-|TRBJ1-5|-|TRBV4-1
TGCGCCAGCAGCCAAGGCGGCGGGAAATTAGGCAATCAGCCCCAGCATTTT
CASSQGGGKLGNQPQHF
>-|TRBJ1-2|-|TRBV6-6
TGTGCCAGCACCCCCCCAGGGAAGGGTTGGGGCTACACCTTC
CASTPPGKGWGYTF
>-|TRBJ1-2|-|TRBV5-5
TGTGCCAGCAGCTTGGAGGGCCCGGGATTAAACTATGGCTACACCTTC
CASSLEGPGLNYGYTF
>TRBD1|TRBJ2-1|-|TRBV9
TGTGCCAGCAGCGGAACAGGGGACCTCTACAATGAGCAGTTCTTC
CASSGTGDLYNEQFF
>-|TRBJ2-7|-|TRBV18
TGTGCCAGCTCACCTCAGAGGGGGGGCACCTACGAGCAGTACTTC
CASSPQRGGTYEQYF
>TRBD1|TRBJ1-1|few|TRBV5-1
TGCGCCAGCAGCTTGGAGCAGGGGGGCTTGAGGACTGAAGCTTTCTTT
CASSLEQGGLRTEAFF
>TRBD1|TRBJ1-4|-|TRBV6-1
TGTGCCAGCAGTACACAGGGGGCGGGAGAAAAACTGTTTTTT
CASSTQGAGEKLFF
>TRBD2|TRBJ2-3|-|TRBV11-2
TGTGCCAGCAGCACCATACTAGCGGGGAGCACAGATACGCAGTATTTT
CASSTILAGSTDTQYF
>-|TRBJ1-5|-|TRBV7-3
TGTGCCAGCAGCTTAAGCCAGGGGTACCGCAATCAGCCCCAGCATTTT
CASSLSQGYRNQPQHF
>TRBD2|TRBJ2-7|-|TRBV5-4
TGTGCCAGCAGCTTGGGGGGACTAGCGGGGACGCCTTCCTACGAGCAGTACTTC
CASSLGGLAGTPSYEQYF
>TRBD1|TRBJ2-7|-|TRBV25-1
TGTGCCAGCAGTTCTGCAGGGGGCTTCTACGAGCAGTACTTC
CASSSAGGFYEQYF
>-|TRBJ2-2|-|TRBV4-1
TGCGCCAGCAGCCAAGCCACCAGTAGCCCCGGGGAGCTGTTTTTT
CASSQATSSPGELFF
>TRBD2|TRBJ2-2|-|TRBV19
TGTGCCAGTAGTATAAGCGGGGCTCGCTGGGGGGAGCTGTTTTTT
CASSISGARWGELFF
>-|TRBJ1-5|-|TRBV10-3
TGTGCCATCAGTGAGTCCTCTTGGTCGGGGAATCAGCCCCAGCATTTT
CAISESSWSGNQPQHF
>-|TRBJ2-7|-|TRBV2
TGTGCCAGCAGTTTTGGACAGGGAGGGACCTACGAGCAGTACTTC
CASSFGQGGTYEQYF
>TRBD1|TRBJ1-4|-|TRBV19
TGTGCCAGTAGTCCCCGACAGGGCCCTAATGAAAAACTGTTTTTT
CASSPRQGPNEKLFF
>-|TRBJ2-5|-|TRBV7-8
TGTGCCAGCAGCCCCGGAGTGGAGACCCAGTACTTC
CASSPGVETQYF
>TRBD1|TRBJ2-7|-|TRBV19
TGTGCCAGTAGTTCGACAGGGAGTATCCCGCCTCCGTACTTC
CASSSTGSIPPPYF
>TRBD1|TRBJ1-2|-|TRBV10-3
TGTGCCATCAGTGGGGACAGGGCGTGCGGCTACACCTTC
CAISGDRACGYTF
>TRBD1|TRBJ2-7|once|TRBV27
TGTGCCAGCAGTTTAATTGGGACAGGGTCACCCTACGAGCAGTACTTC
CASSLIGTGSPYEQYF
>-|TRBJ2-7|-|TRBV9
TGTGCCAGCAGCGTAGGAGCCGACTTCGCCTACGAGCAGTACTTC
CASSVGADFAYEQYF
>TRBD1|TRBJ1-1|-|TRBV2
TGTGCCAGCAGGACGACAGGGGGGAGAGGCACTGAAGCTTTCTTT
CASRTTGGRGTEAFF
>TRBD2|TRBJ2-1|-|TRBV11-3
TGTGCCAGCAGCCTTGGACTAGCGGGGGGCCACTACAATGAGCAGTTCTTC
CASSLGLAGGHYNEQFF
>-|TRBJ2-2|-|TRBV5-1
TGCGCCAGCAAATGGACTAACTCGAACACCGGGGAGCTGTTTTTT
CASKWTNSNTGELFF
>-|TRBJ2-1|-|TRBV30
TGTGCCTGGAGCCCACTGGACTCCGGCGGGTTCTTC
CAWSPLDSGGFF
>-|TRBJ1-2|-|TRBV6-5
TGTGCCAGCAGTCGCCAGGGGCAGGACCGGGGCTACACCTTC
CASSRQGQDRGYTF
>TRBD1|TRBJ2-7|-|TRBV25-1
TGTGCCAGCTGGGACAGGGGGTACGAGCAGTACTTC
CASWDRGYEQYF
>TRBD1|TRBJ1-1|-|TRBV6-5
TGTGCCACAGGTAACAGGGGGCGCACCACTGAAGCTTTCTTT
CATGNRGRTTEAFF
>TRBD1|TRBJ1-2|once|TRBV30
TGTGCCTGGTCAAGAAGGGGGCAGGGTGGCTACACCTTC
CAWSRRGQGGYTF
>-|TRBJ2-5|-|TRBV9
TGTGCCAGTACCCCTGGGGACTCCGGGACCCAGTACTTC
CASTPGDSGTQYF
>-|TRBJ1-1|-|TRBV7-9
TGTTCCAGCAGCTGGCGGGCTGAAGCTTTCTTT
CSSSWRAEAFF
>-|TRBJ1-2|-|TRBV2
TGTGCCAGCAGTGGCCCCGGAGGGGGGGGCGCAGAATATGGCTACACCTTC
CASSGPGGGGAEYGYTF
>TRBD1|TRBJ2-4|once|TRBV25-1
TGTGCCAGCAGCCCGGGACAGGGGTTGGACATTCAGTACTTC
CASSPGQGLDIQYF